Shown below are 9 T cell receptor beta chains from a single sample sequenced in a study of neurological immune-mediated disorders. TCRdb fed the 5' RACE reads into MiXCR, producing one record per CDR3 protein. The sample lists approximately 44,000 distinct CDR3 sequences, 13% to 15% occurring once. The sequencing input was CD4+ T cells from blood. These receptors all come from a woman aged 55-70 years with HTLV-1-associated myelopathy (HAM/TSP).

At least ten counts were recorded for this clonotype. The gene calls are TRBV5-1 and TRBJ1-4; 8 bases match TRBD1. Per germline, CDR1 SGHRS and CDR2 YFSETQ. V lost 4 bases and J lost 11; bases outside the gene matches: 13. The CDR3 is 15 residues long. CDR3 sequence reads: CASSQSQGGADKLFF. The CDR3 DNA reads TGCGCCAGCAGCCAATCACAGGGGGGAGCTGACAAACTGTTTTTT.

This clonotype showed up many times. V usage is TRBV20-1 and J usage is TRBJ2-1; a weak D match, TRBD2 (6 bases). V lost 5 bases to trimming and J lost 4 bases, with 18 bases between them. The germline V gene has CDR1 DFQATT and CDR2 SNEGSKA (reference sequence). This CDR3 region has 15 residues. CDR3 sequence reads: CSAGLGGTHYNEQFF. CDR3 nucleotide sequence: TGCAGTGCTGGCCTGGGCGGGACGCATTACAATGAGCAGTTCTTC.

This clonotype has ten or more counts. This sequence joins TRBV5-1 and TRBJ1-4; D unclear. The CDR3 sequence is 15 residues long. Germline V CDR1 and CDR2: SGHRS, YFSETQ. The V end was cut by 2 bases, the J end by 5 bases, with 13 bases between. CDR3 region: CASSLPGRKNEKLFF. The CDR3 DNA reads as TGCGCCAGCAGCTTACCCGGACGGAAGAATGAAAAACTGTTTTTT.

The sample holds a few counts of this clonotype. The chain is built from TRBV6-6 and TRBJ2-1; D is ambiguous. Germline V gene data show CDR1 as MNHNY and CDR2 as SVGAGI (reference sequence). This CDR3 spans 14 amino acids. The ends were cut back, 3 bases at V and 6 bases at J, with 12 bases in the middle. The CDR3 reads CASSYLGPSNEQFF. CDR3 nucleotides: TGTGCCAGCAGTTATCTCGGACCCTCCAATGAGCAGTTCTTC.

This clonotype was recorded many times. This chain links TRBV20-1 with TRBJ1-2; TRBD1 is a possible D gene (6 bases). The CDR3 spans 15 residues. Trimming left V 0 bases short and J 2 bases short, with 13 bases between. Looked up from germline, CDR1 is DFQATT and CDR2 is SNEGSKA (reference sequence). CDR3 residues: CSAREAGTTNYGYTF. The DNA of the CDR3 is TGCAGTGCTAGAGAAGCCGGGACAACCAACTATGGCTACACCTTC.

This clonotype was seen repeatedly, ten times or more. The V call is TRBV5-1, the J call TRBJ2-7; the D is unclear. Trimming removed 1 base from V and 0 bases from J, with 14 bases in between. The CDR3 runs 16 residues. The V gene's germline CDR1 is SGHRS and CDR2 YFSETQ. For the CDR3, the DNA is TGCGCCAGCAGCTTGTCGTCCCCCTCGCCCTCCTACGAGCAGTACTTC. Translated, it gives CASSLSSPSPSYEQYF.

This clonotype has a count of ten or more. This chain's CDR3 is CASSLYRDSTEAFF. The CDR3 DNA follows: TGTGCCAGCAGTTTGTACAGGGACAGCACTGAAGCTTTCTTT. The rearrangement uses TRBV2 and TRBJ1-1; 7 bases map to TRBD1. The V segment lost 5 bases and the J segment 4 bases; nucleotides outside the gene matches: 7. The CDR3 has 14 residues. Germline CDR1 and CDR2: SNHLY and FYNNEI.

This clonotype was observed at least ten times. CDR3 sequence reads: CSAIRALAASTDTQYF. CDR3 nucleotides: TGCAGTGCCATCAGGGCTCTAGCGGCTAGCACAGATACGCAGTATTTT. The rearrangement links TRBV20-1 to TRBJ2-3; 7 bases match TRBD2. Germline loops: CDR1 DFQATT, CDR2 SNEGSKA (reference sequence). V lost 6 bases and J lost 0; bases outside the gene matches: 12. The CDR3 has 16 residues.

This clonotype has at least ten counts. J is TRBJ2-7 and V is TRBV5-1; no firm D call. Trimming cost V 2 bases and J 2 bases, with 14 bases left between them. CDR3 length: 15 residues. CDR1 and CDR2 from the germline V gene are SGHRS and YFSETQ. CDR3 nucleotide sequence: TGCGCCAGCAGCTTCACCGGGCCCTCCACCTACGAGCAGTACTTC. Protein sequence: CASSFTGPSTYEQYF.